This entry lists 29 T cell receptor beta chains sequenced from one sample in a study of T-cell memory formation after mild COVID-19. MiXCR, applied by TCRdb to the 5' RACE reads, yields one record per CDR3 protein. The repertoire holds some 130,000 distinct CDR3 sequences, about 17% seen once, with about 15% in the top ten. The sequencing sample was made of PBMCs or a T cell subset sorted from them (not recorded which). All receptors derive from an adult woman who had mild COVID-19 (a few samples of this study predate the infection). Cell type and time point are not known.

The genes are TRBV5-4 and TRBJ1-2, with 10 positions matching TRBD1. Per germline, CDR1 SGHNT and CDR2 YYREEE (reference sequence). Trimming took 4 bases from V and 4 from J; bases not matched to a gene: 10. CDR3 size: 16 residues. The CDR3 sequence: CASSPGGTGVRYGYTF. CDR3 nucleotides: TGTGCCAGCAGCCCTGGAGGGACAGGGGTACGCTATGGCTACACCTTC.

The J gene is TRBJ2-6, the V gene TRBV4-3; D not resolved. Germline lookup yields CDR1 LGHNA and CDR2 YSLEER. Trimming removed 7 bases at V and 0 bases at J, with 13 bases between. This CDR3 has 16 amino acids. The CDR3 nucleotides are TGCGCCAGCACCTGGGGAAGCCGCTCTGGGGCCAACGTCCTGACTTTC. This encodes CASTWGSRSGANVLTF.

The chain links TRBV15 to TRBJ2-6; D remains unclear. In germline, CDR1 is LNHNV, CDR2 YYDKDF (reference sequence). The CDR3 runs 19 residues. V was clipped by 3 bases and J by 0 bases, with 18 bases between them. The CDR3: CATSSPHWGYSSGANVLTF. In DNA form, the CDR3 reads TGTGCCACCAGCAGCCCCCATTGGGGTTATAGCTCTGGGGCCAACGTCCTGACTTTC.

The CDR3 protein is CASSKPGLAAGEQYF. The CDR3 DNA reads TGTGCCAGCAGCAAGCCGGGACTAGCGGCGGGCGAGCAGTACTTC. This chain links TRBV5-4 with TRBJ2-7; TRBD2 matches at 11 bases. Per the germline V gene, CDR1 is SGHNT and CDR2 is YYREEE (reference sequence). V shed 4 bases and J 6 bases; nucleotides not matched to a gene: 9. The CDR3 is made up of 15 amino acids.

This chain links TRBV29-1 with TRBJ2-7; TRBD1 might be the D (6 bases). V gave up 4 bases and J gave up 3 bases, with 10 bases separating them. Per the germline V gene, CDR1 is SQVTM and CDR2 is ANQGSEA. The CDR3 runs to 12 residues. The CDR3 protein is CSVVGHNYEQYF. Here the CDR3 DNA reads TGCAGCGTTGTGGGACATAACTACGAGCAGTACTTC.

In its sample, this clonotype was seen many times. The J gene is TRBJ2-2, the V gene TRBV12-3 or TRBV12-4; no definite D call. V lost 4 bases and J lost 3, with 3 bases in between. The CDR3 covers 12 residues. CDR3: CASSSDTGELFF. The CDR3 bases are TGTGCCAGCAGTTCCGACACCGGGGAGCTGTTTTTT.

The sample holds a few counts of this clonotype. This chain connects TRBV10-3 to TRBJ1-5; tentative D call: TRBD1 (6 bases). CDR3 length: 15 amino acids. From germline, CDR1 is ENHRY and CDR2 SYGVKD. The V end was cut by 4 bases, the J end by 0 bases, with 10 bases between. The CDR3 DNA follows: TGTGCCATCAGTGGACCAGGGGATAGCAATCAGCCCCAGCATTTT. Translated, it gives CAISGPGDSNQPQHF.

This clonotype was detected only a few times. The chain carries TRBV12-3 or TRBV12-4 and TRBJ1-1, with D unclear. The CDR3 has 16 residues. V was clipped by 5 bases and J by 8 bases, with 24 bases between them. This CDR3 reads CASSRQPSRYNGEAFF. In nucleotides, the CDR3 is TGTGCCAGCAGTCGCCAACCCAGTCGTTATAACGGAGAAGCTTTCTTT.

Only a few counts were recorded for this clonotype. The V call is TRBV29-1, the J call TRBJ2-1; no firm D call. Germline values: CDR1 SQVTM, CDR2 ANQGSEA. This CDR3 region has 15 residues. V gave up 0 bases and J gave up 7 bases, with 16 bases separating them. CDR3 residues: CSVEDPVGRGNEQFF. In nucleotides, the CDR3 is TGCAGCGTTGAAGACCCGGTGGGCAGAGGTAATGAGCAGTTCTTC.

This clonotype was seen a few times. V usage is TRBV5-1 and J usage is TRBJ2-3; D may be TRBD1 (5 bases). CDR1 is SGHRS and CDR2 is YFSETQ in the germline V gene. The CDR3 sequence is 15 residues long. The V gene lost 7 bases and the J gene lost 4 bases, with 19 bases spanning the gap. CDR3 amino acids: CASAQGAGKPDTQYF. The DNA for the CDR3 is TGCGCCAGCGCCCAGGGTGCAGGAAAGCCAGATACGCAGTATTTT. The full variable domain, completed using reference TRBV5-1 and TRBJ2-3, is KAGVTQTPRYLIKTRGQQVTLSCSPISGHRSVSWYQQTPGQGLQFLFEYFSETQRNKGNFPGRFSGRQFSNSRSEMNVSTLELGDSALYLCASAQGAGKPDTQYFGPGTRLTVL.

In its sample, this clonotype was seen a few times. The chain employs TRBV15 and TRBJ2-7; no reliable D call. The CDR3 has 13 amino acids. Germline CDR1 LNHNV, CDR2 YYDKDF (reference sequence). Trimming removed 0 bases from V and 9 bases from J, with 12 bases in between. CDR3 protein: CATSREFAILQYF. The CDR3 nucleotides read TGTGCCACCAGCAGAGAATTTGCCATCCTGCAGTACTTC. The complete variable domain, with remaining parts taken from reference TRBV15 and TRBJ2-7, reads DAMVIQNPRYQVTQFGKPVTLSCSQTLNHNVMYWYQQKSSQAPKLLFHYYDKDFNNEADTPDNFQSRRPNTSFCFLDIRSPGLGDTAMYLCATSREFAILQYFGPGTRLTVT.

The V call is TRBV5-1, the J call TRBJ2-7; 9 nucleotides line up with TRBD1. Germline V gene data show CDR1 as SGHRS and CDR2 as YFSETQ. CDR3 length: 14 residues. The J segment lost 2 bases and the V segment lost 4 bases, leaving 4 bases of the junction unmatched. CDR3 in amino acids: CASSPDRGTYEQYF. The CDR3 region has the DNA TGCGCCAGCAGCCCAGACAGGGGGACCTACGAGCAGTACTTC.

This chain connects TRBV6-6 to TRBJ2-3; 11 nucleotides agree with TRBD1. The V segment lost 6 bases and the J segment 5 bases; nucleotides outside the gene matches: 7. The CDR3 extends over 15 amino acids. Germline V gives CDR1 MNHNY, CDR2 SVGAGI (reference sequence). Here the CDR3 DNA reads TGTGCCAGCAGATCCTCCGGGACAGGGGGAGATACGCAGTATTTT. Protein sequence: CASRSSGTGGDTQYF.

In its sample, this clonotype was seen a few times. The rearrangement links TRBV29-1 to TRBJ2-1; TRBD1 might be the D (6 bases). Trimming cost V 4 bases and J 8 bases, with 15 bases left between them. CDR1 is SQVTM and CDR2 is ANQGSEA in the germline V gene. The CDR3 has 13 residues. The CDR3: CSVVAQGNDEQFF. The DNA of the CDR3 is TGCAGCGTTGTGGCGCAGGGGAACGATGAGCAGTTCTTC.

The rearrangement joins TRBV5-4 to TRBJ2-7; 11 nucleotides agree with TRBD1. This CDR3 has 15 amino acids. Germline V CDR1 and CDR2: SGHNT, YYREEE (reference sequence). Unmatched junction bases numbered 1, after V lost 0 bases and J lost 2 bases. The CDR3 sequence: CASSLEGQGAYEQYF. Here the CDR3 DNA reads TGTGCCAGCAGCTTGGAGGGACAGGGGGCCTACGAGCAGTACTTC.

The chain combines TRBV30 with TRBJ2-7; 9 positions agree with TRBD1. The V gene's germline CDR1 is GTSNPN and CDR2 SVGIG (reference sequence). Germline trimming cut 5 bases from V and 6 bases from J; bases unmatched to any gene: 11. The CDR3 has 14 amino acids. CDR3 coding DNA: TGTGCCTGGTGCACGGGACAGGGTGTAGGCGAGCAGTACTTC. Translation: CAWCTGQGVGEQYF.

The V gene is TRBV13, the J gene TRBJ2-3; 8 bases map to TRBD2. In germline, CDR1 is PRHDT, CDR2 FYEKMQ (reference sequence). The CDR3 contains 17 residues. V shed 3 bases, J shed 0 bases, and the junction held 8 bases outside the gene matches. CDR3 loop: CASSFRGGPASTDTQYF. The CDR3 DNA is TGTGCCAGCAGCTTCCGGGGGGGGCCCGCTAGCACAGATACGCAGTATTTT.

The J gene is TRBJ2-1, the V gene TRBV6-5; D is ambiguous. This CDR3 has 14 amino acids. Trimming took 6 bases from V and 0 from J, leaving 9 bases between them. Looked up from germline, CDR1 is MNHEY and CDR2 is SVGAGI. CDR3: CASSVDSSYNEQFF. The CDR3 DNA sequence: TGTGCCAGCAGCGTAGATAGCTCCTACAATGAGCAGTTCTTC.

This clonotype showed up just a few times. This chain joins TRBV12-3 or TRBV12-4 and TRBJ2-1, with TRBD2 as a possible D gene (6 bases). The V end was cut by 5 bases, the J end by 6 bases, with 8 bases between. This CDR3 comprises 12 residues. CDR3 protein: CASSRLVNEQFF. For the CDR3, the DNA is TGTGCCAGCAGTAGACTAGTCAATGAGCAGTTCTTC.

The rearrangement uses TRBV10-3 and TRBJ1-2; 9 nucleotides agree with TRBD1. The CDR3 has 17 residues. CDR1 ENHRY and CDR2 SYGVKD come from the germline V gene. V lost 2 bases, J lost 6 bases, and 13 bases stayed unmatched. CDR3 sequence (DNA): TGTGCCATCAGTGAGAGGCAAGCGGGACAGGGCGAGAATGGCTACACCTTC. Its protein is CAISERQAGQGENGYTF.

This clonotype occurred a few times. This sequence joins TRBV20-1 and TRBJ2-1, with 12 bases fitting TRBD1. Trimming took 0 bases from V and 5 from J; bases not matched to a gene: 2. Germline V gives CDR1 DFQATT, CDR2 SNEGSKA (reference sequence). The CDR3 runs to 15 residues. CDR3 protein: CSARDRDRGHNEQFF. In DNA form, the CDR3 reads TGCAGTGCTAGAGATCGGGACAGGGGGCACAATGAGCAGTTCTTC.

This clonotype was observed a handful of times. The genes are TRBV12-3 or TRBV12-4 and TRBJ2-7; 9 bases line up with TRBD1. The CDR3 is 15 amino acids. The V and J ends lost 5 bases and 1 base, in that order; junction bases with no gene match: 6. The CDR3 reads CASSLPTGGSYEQYF. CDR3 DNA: TGTGCCAGCAGTCTCCCGACAGGGGGGTCCTACGAGCAGTACTTC.

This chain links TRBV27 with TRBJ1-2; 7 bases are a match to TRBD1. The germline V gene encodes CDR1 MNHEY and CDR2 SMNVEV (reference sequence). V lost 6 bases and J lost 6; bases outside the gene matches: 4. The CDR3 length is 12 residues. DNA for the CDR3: TGTGCCAGCAGGAATACAGGGGATGGCTACACCTTC. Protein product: CASRNTGDGYTF.

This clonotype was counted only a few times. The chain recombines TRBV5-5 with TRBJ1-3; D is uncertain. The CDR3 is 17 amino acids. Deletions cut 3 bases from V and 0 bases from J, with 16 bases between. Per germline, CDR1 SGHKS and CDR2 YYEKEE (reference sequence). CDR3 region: CASSSGWGGSSGNTIYF. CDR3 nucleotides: TGTGCCAGCAGCTCCGGGTGGGGTGGGAGCTCTGGAAACACCATATATTTT.

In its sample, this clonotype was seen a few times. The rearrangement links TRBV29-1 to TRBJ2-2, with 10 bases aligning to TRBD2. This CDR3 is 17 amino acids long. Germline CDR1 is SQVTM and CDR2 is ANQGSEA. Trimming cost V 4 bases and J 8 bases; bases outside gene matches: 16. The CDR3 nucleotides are TGCAGCGTTGTTAGTTCGGCTAGCGGGAGCTCCGTGGGGGAGCTGTTTTTT. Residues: CSVVSSASGSSVGELFF.

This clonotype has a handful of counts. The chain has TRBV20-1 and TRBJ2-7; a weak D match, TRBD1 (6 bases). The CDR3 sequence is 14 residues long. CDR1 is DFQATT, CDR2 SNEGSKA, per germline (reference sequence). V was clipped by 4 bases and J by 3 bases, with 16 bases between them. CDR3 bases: TGCAGTGCTACCACGGACAGCCAGATCTACGAGCAGTACTTC. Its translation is CSATTDSQIYEQYF.

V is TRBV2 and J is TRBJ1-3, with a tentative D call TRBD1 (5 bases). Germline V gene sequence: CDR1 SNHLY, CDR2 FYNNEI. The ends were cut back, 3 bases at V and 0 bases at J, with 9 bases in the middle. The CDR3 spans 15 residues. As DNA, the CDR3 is TGTGCCAGCAGTGAGGCAGGGATCTCTGGAAACACCATATATTTT. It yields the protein CASSEAGISGNTIYF.

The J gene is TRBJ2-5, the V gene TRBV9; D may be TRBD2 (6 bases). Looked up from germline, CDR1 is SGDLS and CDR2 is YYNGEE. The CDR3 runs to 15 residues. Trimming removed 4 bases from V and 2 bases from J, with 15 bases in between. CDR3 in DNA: TGTGCCAGCAGCCAGGGAGGACTACCACAAGAGACCCAGTACTTC. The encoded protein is CASSQGGLPQETQYF.

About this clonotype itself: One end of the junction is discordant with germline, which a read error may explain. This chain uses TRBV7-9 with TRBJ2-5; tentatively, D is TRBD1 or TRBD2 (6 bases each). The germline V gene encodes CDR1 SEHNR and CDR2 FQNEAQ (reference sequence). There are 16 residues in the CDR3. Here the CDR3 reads CASSLPPGAGQDTQYF. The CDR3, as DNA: TGTGCCAGCAGCTTACCCCCGGGGGCCGGTCAAGATACCCAGTACTTC.